The 19 T cell receptor beta chains given below trace back to one sample, sequenced in a study of blood T cell repertoires in COVID-19. Clones were read by immunoSEQ multiplex PCR, and TCRdb kept only the in-frame ones, dropping some. The data show roughly 300,000 clones, 70% to 90% seen once. Material for sequencing was PBMCs or T cells enriched from blood (not recorded which). These receptors all come from a woman aged 40-49 years with acute COVID-19.

In DNA, the CDR3 is TGTGCCATCTCAGATAGTGGGGGGGGCACTGAAGCTTTCTTT. Translating gives CAISDSGGGTEAFF. V gene TRBV10-3 combines with J gene TRBJ1-1, with D perhaps matching TRBD1 (5 bases). This CDR3 has 14 amino acids. Germline CDR1 is ENHRY and CDR2 is SYGVKD. The V and J ends lost 8 bases and 4 bases respectively, with 17 bases between them.

This clone has only one observation. This rearrangement joins TRBV9 to TRBJ1-4; D is unresolved. The CDR3 is made up of 14 amino acids. The germline V gene has CDR1 SGDLS and CDR2 YYNGEE. Trimming took off 1 base at V and 4 bases at J, with 8 bases between the two ends. CDR3 DNA: TGTGCCAGCAGCGTACACATTGGTAATGAAAAACTGTTTTTT. Its protein product is CASSVHIGNEKLFF.

J is TRBJ2-3 and V is TRBV11-1, with D hard to call. The CDR3 has 14 amino acids. Germline V gene sequence: CDR1 SGHAT, CDR2 FQDESV (reference sequence). Trimming left V 3 bases short and J 1 base short, with 8 bases between. CDR3 in DNA: TGTGCCAGCAGCTTGGAACAGCGCACAGATACGCAGTATTTT. This gives the protein CASSLEQRTDTQYF. Looking up the rest from reference TRBV11-1 and TRBJ2-3 gives the full variable domain: EAEVAQSPRYKITEKSQAVAFWCDPISGHATLYWYRQILGQGPELLVQFQDESVVDDSQLPKDRFSAERLKGVDSTLKIQPAELGDSAMYLCASSLEQRTDTQYFGPGTRLTVL.

The chain is built from TRBV5-6 and TRBJ2-5, with D maybe TRBD2 (5 bases). V lost 3 bases to trimming and J lost 2 bases, with 20 bases between them. The germline gives CDR1 SGHDT, CDR2 YYEEEE. The CDR3 is 17 residues long. As DNA, the CDR3 is TGTGCCAGCAGCTCCACGTTCCAACGAGGAGGTCAAGAGACCCAGTACTTC. Encoded protein: CASSSTFQRGGQETQYF. The full variable domain, completed using reference TRBV5-6 and TRBJ2-5, is DAGVTQSPTHLIKTRGQQVTLRCSPKSGHDTVSWYQQALGQGPQFIFQYYEEEERQRGNFPDRFSGHQFPNYSSELNVNALLLGDSALYLCASSSTFQRGGQETQYFGPGTRLLVL.

The sample holds one count of this clone. This chain uses TRBV7-9 with TRBJ1-4; 9 positions agree with TRBD1. This CDR3 spans 15 amino acids. V was pared by 3 bases and J by 6 bases, with 5 bases of the junction left unmatched. Per the germline V gene, CDR1 is SEHNR and CDR2 is FQNEAQ (reference sequence). CDR3 bases: TGTGCCAGCAGCTTCGGGGGGACAGGGTATGAAAAACTGTTTTTT. Translated: CASSFGGTGYEKLFF.

This sequence joins TRBV28 and TRBJ1-1, with TRBD1 matching 8 bases. Germline assignment: CDR1 MDHEN and CDR2 SYDVKM. The CDR3 is 14 amino acids. V gave up 2 bases and J gave up 6 bases; unmatched junction bases: 5. The CDR3 DNA sequence: TGTGCCAGCAGTTTAGGACAGGGACGGGCTGAAGCTTTCTTT. Encoded protein: CASSLGQGRAEAFF.

J is TRBJ1-1 and V is TRBV7-9; 8 bases line up with TRBD1. V trimming: 6 bases; J trimming: 5 bases; junction bases outside the gene matches: 5. This CDR3 is built from 13 residues. Germline CDR1 is SEHNR and CDR2 is FQNEAQ (reference sequence). As DNA, the CDR3 is TGTGCCAGCAGTCCAGGGGGCAGTACTGAAGCTTTCTTT. It encodes CASSPGGSTEAFF. Full variable domain (rest looked up from reference TRBV7-9 and TRBJ1-1): DTGVSQNPRHKITKRGQNVTFRCDPISEHNRLYWYRQTLGQGPEFLTYFQNEAQLEKSRLLSDRFSAERPKGSFSTLEIQRTEQGDSAMYLCASSPGGSTEAFFGQGTRLTVV.

The chain is built from TRBV11-2 and TRBJ1-1; TRBD1 matches 7 bases. Germline V gene data show CDR1 as SGHAT and CDR2 as FQNNGV. CDR3 length: 14 residues. V gave up 5 bases and J gave up 0 bases; unmatched junction bases: 3. The CDR3 coding sequence is TGTGCCAGCAGCGAGGGGGCCCTGAACACTGAAGCTTTCTTT. It specifies CASSEGALNTEAFF. The variable domain in full, with the rest retrieved from reference TRBV11-2 and TRBJ1-1, is EAGVAQSPRYKIIEKRQSVAFWCNPISGHATLYWYQQILGQGPKLLIQFQNNGVVDDSQLPKDRFSAERLKGVDSTLKIQPAKLEDSAVYLCASSEGALNTEAFFGQGTRLTVV.

The chain joins TRBV29-1 to TRBJ2-7, with 8 positions matching TRBD1. With 7 bases clipped from V and 2 bases from J, the junction kept 13 bases outside the gene matches. The CDR3 consists of 15 residues. CDR1 and CDR2 from the germline V gene are SQVTM and ANQGSEA. The DNA of the CDR3 is TGCAGCGCCACGCTACGGGACAGGCAGACCTACGAGCAGTACTTC. Translating gives CSATLRDRQTYEQYF.

CDR3 loop: CASSQGGDRSEAFF. The CDR3 nucleotides read TGTGCCAGCAGCCAAGGTGGGGACAGGAGTGAAGCTTTCTTT. The chain recombines TRBV3-1 (or the pseudogene TRBV3-2) with TRBJ1-1; 8 bases agree with TRBD1. Losses at the gene ends were 1 base for V and 7 bases for J; bases not matched to a gene: 5. From germline, CDR1 is LGHDT and CDR2 YNNKEL (reference sequence). The CDR3 has 14 residues.

This clone was observed once. V gene TRBV3-1 (or the pseudogene TRBV3-2) combines with J gene TRBJ2-5; D perhaps matches TRBD1 (6 bases). V lost 5 bases and J lost 0, with 16 bases in between. This CDR3 is 16 amino acids long. Germline V lookup: CDR1 LGHDT, CDR2 YNNKEL (reference sequence). The CDR3 sequence: CASSFSRGAYQETQYF. DNA of the CDR3: TGTGCCAGCAGCTTCAGCAGGGGCGCCTACCAAGAGACCCAGTACTTC.

The CDR3 DNA follows: TGTGCCAGCAGTTACGGCGCAGGGTTGGTTTCCACTGAAGCTTTCTTT. This encodes CASSYGAGLVSTEAFF. The genes are TRBV6-2 or TRBV6-3 and TRBJ1-1; TRBD1 is a possible D gene (5 bases). Trimming removed 2 bases at V and 4 bases at J, with 17 bases between. Germline CDR1 MNHEY, CDR2 SVGEGT. This CDR3 contains 16 residues.

CDR3 sequence: CASSQVYSPINQPQHF. CDR3 sequence (DNA): TGCGCCAGCAGCCAAGTCTACAGTCCTATTAATCAGCCCCAGCATTTT. This sequence joins TRBV4-3 and TRBJ1-5; D is ambiguous. CDR1 and CDR2 (germline): LGHNA, YSLEER. The CDR3 covers 16 residues. V was cut by 1 base and J by 4 bases, with 14 bases left in between.

This chain joins TRBV9 and TRBJ2-5; D is undetermined. In germline, CDR1 is SGDLS, CDR2 YYNGEE. The CDR3 is 13 residues long. V dropped 4 bases and J dropped 5 bases, with 12 bases sitting between them. CDR3 coding DNA: TGTGCCAGCAGCTCCGAGTCTCGGGAGACCCAGTACTTC. This gives the protein CASSSESRETQYF.

The chain joins TRBV7-3 to TRBJ2-3, with D possibly matching TRBD1 (6 bases). The CDR3 has 15 residues. V lost 5 bases and J 1 base, leaving 13 bases between the germline ends. Germline-derived CDR1 and CDR2 are SGHTA and FQGTGA. The CDR3 DNA is TGTGCCAGCAGCCAAGCGAGGACAGGCACAGATACGCAGTATTTT. Translating gives CASSQARTGTDTQYF.

The chain couples TRBV7-6 to TRBJ1-2, with 10 bases aligning to TRBD1. Germline-derived CDR1 and CDR2 are SGHVS and FNYEAQ. The CDR3 sequence is 16 residues long. V shed 5 bases, J shed 1 base, and the junction held 7 bases outside the gene matches. CDR3 bases: TGTGCCAGCAGCCCGGGGACAGGGGTGGGTAACTATGGCTACACCTTC. Translated, it gives CASSPGTGVGNYGYTF.

This rearrangement joins TRBV15 to TRBJ2-1; TRBD1 might be the D (6 bases). The CDR3 covers 14 residues. Trimming took 3 bases from V and 4 from J, leaving 10 bases between them. CDR1 is LNHNV, CDR2 YYDKDF, per germline (reference sequence). CDR3 protein: CATSSLQGYNEQFF. The CDR3 DNA reads as TGTGCCACCAGCAGCTTACAGGGTTACAATGAGCAGTTCTTC.

The chain carries TRBV5-1 and TRBJ2-2; 9 bases match TRBD1. With V trimmed by 4 bases and J by 2 bases, 3 bases remained unmatched. There are 15 residues in the CDR3. From germline, CDR1 is SGHRS and CDR2 YFSETQ. The chain's CDR3 is CASSEGQGNTGELFF. DNA of the CDR3: TGCGCCAGCAGCGAGGGACAGGGCAACACCGGGGAGCTGTTTTTT.

The chain carries TRBV5-6 and TRBJ2-5; TRBD1 is a possible D gene (6 bases). CDR1 and CDR2 (germline): SGHDT, YYEEEE. CDR3 length: 16 residues. V was clipped by 4 bases and J by 2 bases, with 18 bases between them. CDR3 residues: CASSRRYGTSQETQYF. CDR3 nucleotide sequence: TGTGCCAGCAGCCGGCGTTACGGGACAAGTCAAGAGACCCAGTACTTC. Full variable domain (outside the CDR3, taken from reference TRBV5-6 and TRBJ2-5): DAGVTQSPTHLIKTRGQQVTLRCSPKSGHDTVSWYQQALGQGPQFIFQYYEEEERQRGNFPDRFSGHQFPNYSSELNVNALLLGDSALYLCASSRRYGTSQETQYFGPGTRLLVL.